The next 24 T cell receptor beta chains were all read from a single sample in a study of cytomegalovirus exposure and HLA in healthy donors. Both 60 Vbeta primers and 13 Jbeta primers went into the PCR. The repertoire was sequenced with immunoSEQ multiplex PCR; TCRdb's copy has only in-frame clones and lacks some. The sample includes roughly 150,000 clones, around 78% of them seen just once. The sample consisted of PBMCs. These receptors were taken from a woman between 40 and 55 years old in good health and CMV-seropositive.

The rearrangement uses TRBV7-8 and TRBJ1-1, with D uncertain. V gave up 0 bases and J gave up 6 bases, with 20 bases separating them. The germline V gene encodes CDR1 SGHVS and CDR2 FQNEAQ. The CDR3 contains 17 residues. The CDR3 DNA reads TGTGCCAGCAGCTTAGCGGTGGTCAGGACCCGCGGGGCTGAAGCTTTCTTT. Encoded protein: CASSLAVVRTRGAEAFF.

This sequence joins TRBV9 and TRBJ1-6; TRBD1 might be the D (5 bases). Germline V gene sequence: CDR1 SGDLS, CDR2 YYNGEE. The V gene lost 1 base and the J gene lost 9 bases, with 11 bases spanning the gap. This CDR3 spans 14 amino acids. The CDR3 region has the DNA TGTGCCAGCAGCGTATTGGGGGGGAGTTCACCCCTCCACTTT. It translates to CASSVLGGSSPLHF.

With regard to this clone: Other DNA sequences in this sample translate to the same CDR3. CDR3 nucleotides: TGTGCCAGCAGTCCGGACAGGGGTGGCTACACCTTC. Its protein is CASSPDRGGYTF. This chain connects TRBV2 to TRBJ1-2; 9 bases align to TRBD1. V was pared by 5 bases and J by 7 bases, with 2 bases of the junction left unmatched. The CDR3 loop spans 12 amino acids. Germline CDR1 reads SNHLY; CDR2 reads FYNNEI.

Written as DNA, the CDR3 is TGTGCCAGCAGCTTAGGGGACTCCCTGGGGGAAAAACTGTTTTTT. Its protein product is CASSLGDSLGEKLFF. V gene TRBV7-9 combines with J gene TRBJ1-4; a possible D gene is TRBD1 (5 bases). This CDR3 region has 15 residues. The V and J ends lost 1 base and 8 bases respectively, with 14 bases between them. Looked up from germline, CDR1 is SEHNR and CDR2 is FQNEAQ (reference sequence).

The V gene is TRBV7-2, the J gene TRBJ2-3; possibly TRBD1 for D (6 bases). The CDR3 is made up of 13 amino acids. The germline V gene encodes CDR1 SGHTA and CDR2 FQGNSA. V was shortened by 7 bases and J by 4 bases, with 12 bases between the two germline ends. The DNA of the CDR3 is TGTGCCAGCACTTGGGGGCCAGCAGATACGCAGTATTTT. As protein: CASTWGPADTQYF. Together with reference TRBV7-2 and TRBJ2-3, the CDR3 gives the full variable domain: GAGVSQSPSNKVTEKGKDVELRCDPISGHTALYWYRQSLGQGLEFLIYFQGNSAPDKSGLPSDRFSAERTGGSVSTLTIQRTQQEDSAVYLCASTWGPADTQYFGPGTRLTVL.

This clone occurred once. The genes are TRBV4-1 and TRBJ2-5; D is possibly TRBD2 (5 bases). The end of the DNA is better explained by TRBJ2-7, so the J call may be wrong. There are 16 residues in the CDR3. Germline CDR1 reads MGHRA; CDR2 reads YSYEKL. The CDR3 nucleotides are TGCGCCAGCAGCCGCCTAGGCGGACTCAGGATCCACGAGCAGTACTTC. It specifies CASSRLGGLRIHEQYF.

The chain uses TRBV19 and TRBJ2-5; 9 bases match TRBD1. After removal of 3 bases from V and 5 bases from J, the junction contained 1 base not matched to a gene. Germline CDR1 and CDR2: LNHDA and SQIVND (reference sequence). The CDR3 sequence is 13 residues long. The CDR3 DNA sequence: TGTGCCAGTAGTATGGACAGGGGTGAGACCCAGTACTTC. Encoded protein: CASSMDRGETQYF.

V is TRBV7-3 and J is TRBJ2-5; 10 bases line up with TRBD1. The CDR3 totals 15 residues. J lost 5 bases, V lost 3 bases, and 6 bases had no gene match. CDR1 is SGHTA and CDR2 is FQGTGA in the germline V gene. Written as DNA, the CDR3 is TGTGCCAGCAGCTTGACAGGGGGCGCGGGGGAGACCCAGTACTTC. It encodes CASSLTGGAGETQYF.

CDR3 nucleotides: TGTGCCAGCAGCTTATACCCCGCGGTGGAGCAGTACTTC. Translated: CASSLYPAVEQYF. The rearrangement joins TRBV7-2 to TRBJ2-7, with D unresolved. The germline gives CDR1 SGHTA, CDR2 FQGNSA. Deletions cut 2 bases from V and 7 bases from J, with 12 bases between. This CDR3 region has 13 residues.

The V gene is TRBV19, the J gene TRBJ2-3; D might be TRBD2 (6 bases). Trimming took 5 bases from V and 0 from J, leaving 9 bases between them. Germline CDR1 LNHDA, CDR2 SQIVND (reference sequence). The CDR3 consists of 14 residues. The CDR3 bases are TGTGCCAGTAGTGCCGGAGGGAGCACAGATACGCAGTATTTT. Residues: CASSAGGSTDTQYF.

V and J are TRBV19 and TRBJ2-3; no clear D gene. Germline V CDR1 and CDR2: LNHDA, SQIVND (reference sequence). The CDR3 has 14 amino acids. The V and J ends lost 1 base and 2 bases respectively, with 7 bases between them. The CDR3 sequence is CASSIGLPTDTQYF. CDR3 nucleotides: TGTGCCAGTAGTATAGGCCTACCCACAGATACGCAGTATTTT.

The chain joins TRBV30 to TRBJ2-1, with TRBD2 matching over 9 bases. CDR1 is GTSNPN, CDR2 SVGIG, per germline (reference sequence). This CDR3 comprises 17 residues. Unmatched junction bases numbered 12, after V lost 1 base and J lost 5 bases. The chain's CDR3 is CAWSATNPSGVNNEQFF. CDR3 coding DNA: TGTGCCTGGAGTGCCACGAACCCTAGCGGGGTAAACAATGAGCAGTTCTTC.

The chain couples TRBV6-1 to TRBJ1-2; possible D gene TRBD1, 6 bases. Germline CDR1 reads MNHNS; CDR2 reads SASEGT. V lost 1 base to trimming and J lost 8 bases, with 17 bases between them. CDR3 size: 15 residues. The DNA for the CDR3 is TGTGCCAGCAGTGAAGAGCCGTCAGGGGAGGGCGGCTACACCTTC. It specifies CASSEEPSGEGGYTF.

This clone was observed once. The gene calls are TRBV5-6 and TRBJ1-6; the D is unclear. V lost 1 base and J lost 15, with 11 bases in between. Germline CDR1 reads SGHDT; CDR2 reads YYEEEE. CDR3 length: 12 amino acids. CDR3 sequence: CASSLFSGSLHF. In nucleotides, the CDR3 is TGTGCCAGCAGCTTGTTTTCAGGCAGCCTCCACTTT.

The V call is TRBV10-3, the J call TRBJ2-5; weak D call: TRBD2 (5 bases). Trimming stripped 10 bases from V and 2 bases from J, with 17 bases between. The CDR3 has 14 residues. Germline loops: CDR1 ENHRY, CDR2 SYGVKD. The chain's CDR3 is CATRVRGEQETQYF. CDR3 nucleotides: TGTGCCACCCGCGTCCGGGGAGAGCAAGAGACCCAGTACTTC.

The rearrangement joins TRBV5-6 to TRBJ1-2; D may be TRBD1 (6 bases). V was cut by 1 base and J by 4 bases, with 17 bases left in between. The CDR3 loop spans 16 amino acids. Per the germline V gene, CDR1 is SGHDT and CDR2 is YYEEEE. The CDR3 DNA is TGTGCCAGCAGCTTGTCGTCGGGGGGCGTGGGCTATGGCTACACCTTC. Protein sequence: CASSLSSGGVGYGYTF.

The chain combines TRBV5-4 with TRBJ1-1, with 7 positions matching TRBD1. Germline CDR1 SGHNT, CDR2 YYREEE (reference sequence). The CDR3 has 13 amino acids. Losses at the gene ends were 3 bases for V and 8 bases for J; bases not matched to a gene: 7. The CDR3 sequence: CASSSNDRDEAFF. Here the CDR3 DNA reads TGTGCCAGCAGCTCAAATGACAGGGACGAAGCTTTCTTT.

CDR3 DNA sequence: TGCGCCAGCAGTCAATCGAAGGGGCAGGGAGGCAAAAACATTCAGTACTTC. It yields the protein CASSQSKGQGGKNIQYF. The gene calls are TRBV23-1 and TRBJ2-4, with D maybe TRBD2 (6 bases). TRBV23-1 is designated an ORF whose function remains uncertain. Trimming left V 0 bases short and J 3 bases short, with 15 bases between. This CDR3 contains 17 residues.

The chain has TRBV10-2 and TRBJ2-3; 9 bases fit TRBD2. CDR1 WSHSY and CDR2 SAAADI come from the germline V gene. Unmatched junction bases numbered 8, after V lost 3 bases and J lost 4 bases. The CDR3 covers 16 residues. The CDR3 bases are TGCGCCAGCAGTGAAGGCGGGGGGGCTTCGGCAGATACGCAGTATTTT. This translates into CASSEGGGASADTQYF.

This clone was seen more than once but under ten times. The gene calls are TRBV2 and TRBJ1-5; TRBD1 matches 7 bases. CDR1 SNHLY and CDR2 FYNNEI come from the germline V gene. This CDR3 has 16 residues. With V trimmed by 6 bases and J by 3 bases, 11 bases remained unmatched. The CDR3: CASRGDSVWNNQPQHF. As DNA, the CDR3 is TGTGCCAGCAGGGGGGACAGTGTCTGGAACAATCAGCCCCAGCATTTT.

V is TRBV30 and J is TRBJ1-2; TRBD1 is a possible D gene (6 bases). The germline gives CDR1 GTSNPN, CDR2 SVGIG (reference sequence). V gave up 3 bases and J gave up 8 bases, with 16 bases separating them. The CDR3 contains 13 residues. CDR3 in amino acids: CAWRQGQVEGYTF. The CDR3 nucleotides are TGTGCCTGGAGACAGGGTCAGGTAGAAGGCTACACCTTC. The whole variable domain, remainder taken from reference TRBV30 and TRBJ1-2, is SQTIHQWPATLVQPVGSPLSLECTVEGTSNPNLYWYRQAAGRGLQLLFYSVGIGQISSEVPQNLSASRPQDRQFILSSKKLLLSDSGFYLCAWRQGQVEGYTFGSGTRLTVV.

This rearrangement joins TRBV6-5 to TRBJ1-4, with D possibly matching TRBD1 (5 bases). V lost 2 bases to trimming and J lost 8 bases, with 15 bases between them. This CDR3 contains 15 residues. Germline CDR1 reads MNHEY; CDR2 reads SVGAGI. CDR3 loop: CASSYIGRVGEKLFF. The CDR3 coding sequence is TGTGCCAGCAGTTACATAGGCAGGGTAGGCGAAAAACTGTTTTTT.

The genes are TRBV5-1 and TRBJ2-1; TRBD2 matches 10 bases. The CDR3 is 14 amino acids. Germline values: CDR1 SGHRS, CDR2 YFSETQ. The V gene end was trimmed by 7 bases and the J gene end by 6 bases; junction bases not matched to a gene: 7. This CDR3 reads CASAVLAGANEQFF. CDR3 in DNA: TGCGCCAGCGCCGTGCTAGCGGGGGCCAATGAGCAGTTCTTC.

The CDR3 loop reads CATNLGGASSPLHF. DNA for the CDR3: TGTGCCACCAACCTGGGGGGGGCGTCTTCACCCCTCCACTTT. The genes are TRBV15 and TRBJ1-6; D is perhaps TRBD1 (6 bases). CDR1 and CDR2 from the germline V gene are LNHNV and YYDKDF (reference sequence). V shed 7 bases and J shed 9 bases, with 16 bases lying between them. The CDR3 is 14 residues long.